These T cell receptor beta chains were read from a single sample in a study of T-cell memory formation after mild COVID-19. TCRdb ran MiXCR on the 5' RACE reads and lists one entry per CDR3 protein. The data contain roughly 200,000 distinct CDR3 sequences, 16% of them singletons. Sequencing was done on a sample of PBMCs or a T cell subset sorted from them (not recorded which). The source of these receptors is an adult woman who had mild COVID-19 (a few samples of this study predate the infection). Cell type and time point are not known. Each CDR3 is given with its conserved first and last residue. D genes are given only for firm matches. The size entry is marked missing in some rows and otherwise reads once, few, many or a size class.

TRBV19	NA	NA	TRBJ1-1	TGTGCCAGCACAGGTAGCCTGAACACTGAAGCTTTCTTT	CASTGSLNTEAFF
TRBV7-9	few	NA	TRBJ2-3	TGTGCCAGCAGCTTGGCGGCCTCCTGGGGGACGCAGTATTTT	CASSLAASWGTQYF
TRBV27	NA	NA	TRBJ2-7	TGTGCCAGCAGTTCGGGACTTGGGGACGAGCAGTACTTC	CASSSGLGDEQYF
TRBV7-2	few	TRBD2	TRBJ2-3	TGTGCCAGCAGCTTTGGCACACTAGCGGGAGGGCCAGATACGCAGTATTTT	CASSFGTLAGGPDTQYF
TRBV6-2/TRBV6-3	few	NA	TRBJ1-2	TGTGCCAGCAGTTATCTCCATGGCTACACCTTC	CASSYLHGYTF
TRBV5-1	NA	TRBD2	TRBJ2-5	TGCGCCAGCAGCTTGAACGGGGGGGCAGGTCAAGAGACCCAGTACTTC	CASSLNGGAGQETQYF
TRBV5-1	NA	NA	TRBJ1-1	TGCGCCAGCAGCGGTAAACAGATGAACACTGAAGCTTTCTTT	CASSGKQMNTEAFF
TRBV5-1	few	NA	TRBJ2-4	TGCGCCAGCAGCTTGAAGGATGGTAGCGGACCCCAGTACTTC	CASSLKDGSGPQYF
TRBV18	NA	NA	TRBJ2-5	TGTGCCAGCTCACTTCGGCAGGCTGTCCTTCAAGAGACCCAGTACTTC	CASSLRQAVLQETQYF
TRBV4-3	NA	NA	TRBJ2-2	TGCGCCAGCAGCCTCGGGTTATACACCGGGGAGCTGTTTTTT	CASSLGLYTGELFF
TRBV2	few	TRBD1	TRBJ1-5	TGTGCCAGCAGTTCGGGACAGGGGGATTCTCAGCCCCAGCATTTT	CASSSGQGDSQPQHF
TRBV29-1	few	NA	TRBJ1-1	TGCAGCGTTGGCTCTGGGAACACTGAAGCTTTCTTT	CSVGSGNTEAFF
TRBV29-1	NA	TRBD2	TRBJ2-1	TGCAGCGTTGACTGGGCTAGCGGGAGGGCCGGTGAGCAGTTCTTC	CSVDWASGRAGEQFF
TRBV7-7	NA	NA	TRBJ2-5	TGTGCTAGCAGCTTAAGTACAGGGATGGAGACCCAGTACTTC	CASSLSTGMETQYF
TRBV7-2	few	NA	TRBJ2-1	TGTGCCAGCAGCTCCCTCGCAGGAACTTTGAGAGGCTATGAGCAGTTCTTC	CASSSLAGTLRGYEQFF
TRBV2	NA	NA	TRBJ1-4	TGTGCCAGCAGTCGGTGGGGGGCAACTAATGAAAAACTGTTTTTT	CASSRWGATNEKLFF
TRBV6-2/TRBV6-3	NA	NA	TRBJ2-6	TGTGCCAGCTTCCAGGGCTCTGGGGCCAACGTCCTGACTTTC	CASFQGSGANVLTF
TRBV4-3	few	NA	TRBJ2-7	TGCGCCAGCAGCCAAGTTGCGGGATCCTACGAGCAGTACTTC	CASSQVAGSYEQYF
TRBV6-5	NA	TRBD2	TRBJ2-1	TGTGCCAGCAGGACGGGACTAGCGGGAGCGGGGCAGTTCTTC	CASRTGLAGAGQFF
TRBV27	few	NA	TRBJ2-7	TGTGCCAGCAGTTTATCTAGCGCCATTTTATACGAGCAGTACTTC	CASSLSSAILYEQYF
TRBV5-8	few	NA	TRBJ2-2	TGTGCCAGCAGCTTGGTGTCAGGGTACACCGGGGAGCTGTTTTTT	CASSLVSGYTGELFF
TRBV20-1	NA	NA	TRBJ2-1	TGCAGTGCGATTGGGGGCGGGAGTATCCCCTACAATGAGCAGTTCTTC	CSAIGGGSIPYNEQFF
TRBV24-1	few	NA	TRBJ2-3	TGTGCCACCAGTGATTTAGTCGGCTTGGCAGGAGGAACAGATACGCAGTATTTT	CATSDLVGLAGGTDTQYF
TRBV15	NA	TRBD2	TRBJ2-1	TGTGCCACCAGCAGACTAGCGGGGGGTTCCTACAATGAGCAGTTCTTC	CATSRLAGGSYNEQFF
TRBV7-8	NA	NA	TRBJ1-3	TGTGCCAGCAGCGGCTGGGGCAACAGGGCCTCTGGAAACACCATATATTTT	CASSGWGNRASGNTIYF
TRBV5-4	few	TRBD1	TRBJ2-3	TGTACCAGCAGCCCCGGGACAGGGATATACACAGATACGCAGTATTTT	CTSSPGTGIYTDTQYF
TRBV4-3	few	NA	TRBJ1-4	TGCGCCAGCAGCCAAGGGGTAGGGGCCGGGGATAATGAAAAACTGTTTTTT	CASSQGVGAGDNEKLFF
TRBV24-1	few	TRBD2	TRBJ2-5	TGTGCCACCAGTGGCGGGCTAGCGGGAAACCAAGAGACCCAGTACTTC	CATSGGLAGNQETQYF
TRBV7-2	many	NA	TRBJ1-2	TGTGCCAGCAGCTTCCGGCAGGGCGCGATTAGCTATGGCTACACCTTC	CASSFRQGAISYGYTF
TRBV2	few	TRBD2	TRBJ2-3	TGTGCCAGCAGGAGCGGGGGCCGCACAGATACGCAGTATTTT	CASRSGGRTDTQYF
TRBV30	few	NA	TRBJ2-3	TGTGCCTGGAGTGTACTAACCTCTAGCACAGATACGCAGTATTTT	CAWSVLTSSTDTQYF
TRBV9	few	NA	TRBJ2-1	TGTGCCAGCAGCGTAGGGTTAGGGGGATACAATGAGCAGTTCTTC	CASSVGLGGYNEQFF
TRBV2	few	NA	TRBJ2-3	TGTGCCAGCAGTGAAGCATCAGATACGCAGTATTTT	CASSEASDTQYF
TRBV5-1	NA	TRBD2	TRBJ2-5	TGCGCCAGCAGCTTTCTAGCGGACCAAGAGACCCAGTACTTC	CASSFLADQETQYF
TRBV5-6	NA	NA	TRBJ2-3	TGTGCCAGCAGCCTAGGGACCCCACGAACAGATACGCAGTATTTT	CASSLGTPRTDTQYF
TRBV7-2	few	NA	TRBJ2-3	TGTGCCAGCAGCTTGTCTCTTGGAGATACGCAGTATTTT	CASSLSLGDTQYF
TRBV18	NA	NA	TRBJ1-2	TGTGCCAGCTCACCAACCCAGGGATCCAATGGCTACACCTTC	CASSPTQGSNGYTF
TRBV10-3	NA	TRBD2	TRBJ2-3	TGTGCCATCAGTGAGTTCGCTAGCGGGAGTGGCGCAGATACGCAGTATTTT	CAISEFASGSGADTQYF
TRBV5-1	many	TRBD1	TRBJ1-4	TGCGCCAGCAGCTTGGGCGACAGGGGAAAACTGTTTTTT	CASSLGDRGKLFF
TRBV12-3/TRBV12-4	NA	NA	TRBJ2-2	TGTGCCAGCAGTTTAAGAGGGGAACCGAACACCGGGGAGCTGTTTTTT	CASSLRGEPNTGELFF
TRBV7-2	NA	NA	TRBJ2-3	TGTGCCAGCAGCTTAGCGGGGCTAGTTGGTTATACGCAGTATTTT	CASSLAGLVGYTQYF
TRBV24-1	few	TRBD1	TRBJ1-2	TGTGCCACCAGTGATTTGCCAGGGGGCCGTGGCTACACCTTC	CATSDLPGGRGYTF
TRBV29-1	NA	NA	TRBJ1-1	TGCAGCGTTGACACTGAAGCTTTCTTT	CSVDTEAFF
TRBV25-1	NA	NA	TRBJ1-2	TGTGCCAGCAGTGAGGGTGGCAACTATGGCTACACCTTC	CASSEGGNYGYTF
TRBV19	few	NA	TRBJ2-5	TGTGCCACCGGCCCCTCCTGGGAGACCCAGTACTTC	CATGPSWETQYF
TRBV12-3/TRBV12-4	few	TRBD1	TRBJ2-7	TGTGCCAGCAGTCGCTACGGGACAGGGGGTTACGAGCAGTACTTC	CASSRYGTGGYEQYF
TRBV18	few	NA	TRBJ1-2	TGTGCCAGCTCATCCGAGGGGGGCTATGGCTACACCTTC	CASSSEGGYGYTF
TRBV4-2	few	NA	TRBJ2-3	TGTGCCAGCAGCCCCCTTTTGCGAGCCCCGCGTATGGGGAAGAATAGCACAGATACGCAGTATTTT	CASSPLLRAPRMGKNSTDTQYF
TRBV30	NA	NA	TRBJ1-2	TGTGCCTGGAGTGTACAGCGGACAGACTATGGCTACACCTTC	CAWSVQRTDYGYTF
TRBV5-1	many	NA	TRBJ2-3	TGCGCCAGCAGCTGGGGGCCAGATACGCAGTATTTT	CASSWGPDTQYF
TRBV20-1	few	TRBD2	TRBJ2-7	TGCAGTGCTAGATCGGGGGGGACTAGCGGGCGAAGGAGCTCCTACGAGCAGTACTTC	CSARSGGTSGRRSSYEQYF
TRBV20-1	NA	NA	TRBJ1-1	TGCAGTGCTAGAGCGGGACTGATGAACACTGAAGCTTTCTTT	CSARAGLMNTEAFF
TRBV20-1	NA	NA	TRBJ2-2	TGCAGTGCTAGAGATCCCAGGGGGGGGACCGGGGAGCTGTTTTTT	CSARDPRGGTGELFF
TRBV20-1	few	NA	TRBJ2-7	TGCAGTGCCAGTGGGGACGTCTCCTACGAGCAGTACTTC	CSASGDVSYEQYF
TRBV24-1	NA	TRBD2	TRBJ2-3	TGTGCCACCAGTGATTTGGGAACTAGCGGATTGAGCACAGATACGCAGTATTTT	CATSDLGTSGLSTDTQYF
TRBV5-1	NA	NA	TRBJ2-2	TGCGCCAGCAGCTATGGGCACAACACCGGGGAGCTGTTTTTT	CASSYGHNTGELFF
TRBV7-2	NA	TRBD1	TRBJ1-2	TGTGCCAGCAGTTGGGACAGGGAATTTGGCTACACCTTC	CASSWDREFGYTF
TRBV7-8	NA	NA	TRBJ1-1	TGTGCCAGCAGCAGGTTAAGCCGGACAGCCAAGAACACTGAAGCTTTCTTT	CASSRLSRTAKNTEAFF
TRBV20-1	NA	TRBD1	TRBJ1-2	TGCAGTGCTAGAGATACAGGGGAAGCTAACTATGGCTACACCTTC	CSARDTGEANYGYTF